This TCR beta chain was found in a study of blood T cell repertoires in COVID-19. The repertoire was sequenced with immunoSEQ multiplex PCR; TCRdb's copy has only in-frame clones and lacks some. Of roughly 250,000 clones in the sample, approximately 86% are singletons; the top ten hold approximately 9.8%. CDR3 length: 15 residues. The V end was cut by 4 bases, the J end by 5 bases, with 19 bases between. Germline-derived CDR1 and CDR2 are SGDLS and YYNGEE. What was sequenced was peripheral blood. This sequence was found in a man aged 40-50 years who had recovered from COVID-19. The genes are TRBV9 and TRBJ2-7, with TRBD2 as a possible D gene (5 bases). CDR3 sequence: CASSPEGYSDDEQYF. CDR3 coding DNA: TGTGCCAGCAGCCCAGAGGGTTACTCGGACGACGAGCAGTACTTC.